This T cell receptor (beta chain) emerged from a study of response to subunit inactivated influenza vaccine. One entry per CDR3 protein, called by TCRdb with MiXCR from the RT-PCR reads. The data hold 500,000 to 550,000 distinct CDR3 sequences, with roughly a quarter observed a single time. The germline CDR1 and CDR2 sequences are SGHTA and FQGNSA. Trimming removed 2 bases at V and 7 bases at J, with 17 bases between. The CDR3 runs to 16 residues. The data were also submitted as part of a second study, on T cells expressing NK-cell markers. That report adds: The authors made TCR beta cDNA libraries by 5'RACE template switching. This switching added a universal primer site and UMIs.

Sample: CD4+ T cells sorted from PBMCs, taken roughly 12 days after vaccination. The origin of this receptor is a man aged 50 to 60 who received an inactivated influenza vaccine. The chain is built from TRBV7-2 and TRBJ2-2, with no clear D. In nucleotides, the CDR3 is TGTGCCAGCAGCTTATACTCGCGGACCTCCGGCGGGGAGCTGTTTTTT. Amino acid sequence: CASSLYSRTSGGELFF.